This T cell receptor beta chain was recorded in a study of T cell responses to AZD1222 COVID-19 vaccine (dated by TCRdb to about 2021). Turning to the overall study: AZD1222 recipients with second doses at about 4 weeks or about 12 weeks were pooled, because spike-specific TCR depth and breadth did not differ between schedules. Trial participants were enrolled by age into subgroups of 18-55, 56-69 and 70-plus years, and around 140, 26 and 57 TCR-sequenced participants, respectively, were included in these subgroups. TCR sequencing was performed for 230 to 250 trial participants, of whom around 200 were given two doses of AZD1222 and 26 were given two doses of MenACWY control vaccine. Overall study results and their limits: Participants were mostly white British, with more females than males. The authors suggested clonal diversity may have been underestimated. Conclusions about previously exposed vaccinees are limited because only 5 or 6 AZD1222 recipients were SARS-CoV-2 seropositive at baseline. Reportedly, almost half of the unique spike-specific TCRs recognized epitopes lying outside the regions that are mutated in the B.1.351 and B.1.1.7 variants. The whole spike protein was spanned by vaccine-associated CD4 TCRs, and dominant responses were seen in regions 160-218 and 743-854. Because no day 14 peak-response samples were available, repertoires were characterized only after the peak T cell response. Spike-specific TCR breadth and depth rose significantly after two AZD1222 doses compared with day 0 and with MenACWY recipients. In the small 56-69-year group, the increase in depth fell short of significance, most likely because of low power.

The CDR3 regions of human TCRbeta chains were analyzed by immunosequencing. The authors processed their data as follows. Repertoire TCRs were matched against a reference library of SARS-CoV-2-specific TCRs generated with the MIRA antigen-specificity platform. Breadth meant the fraction of unique TCRs that were SARS-CoV-2-associated, whereas depth meant the fraction of total T cells that were SARS-CoV-2-associated. Each spike-specific TCR was assigned to its reactive spike region and to a CD4 or CD8 class using the MIRA data. Log10-transformed breadth and depth values were compared by one-way ANOVA with Sidak's multiple comparisons tests. TCRdb holds this immuneACCESS table with in-frame rearrangements only. Some clones are missing; in checked studies, unresolved V genes explain under half, and the rest has no known cause. V and J calls and clone size are given by that table; D and trimming were obtained from the DNA. In all, the sample holds roughly 180,000 clones, and about nine tenths of those were seen once. Approximately 3% of the sample belongs to the ten largest clones.

The CDR3 contains 15 residues, cysteine and phenylalanine counted. Solely the CDR3 DNA is kept, with 45 bases framed from the first base. V loses 2 bases, J loses 0 bases, and the germline ends lie 8 bases apart. CDR1 and CDR2, per the germline V gene (reference sequence), are LNHNV and YYDKDF. Taken with the paper, the label for time point translates to: baseline before first vaccination. Vaccinee samples came from UK trials COV001 and COV002, including a single-blind randomized controlled phase 2/3 trial of AZD1222 (ChAdOx1 nCoV-19) in healthy adults. For TCRbeta chain sequencing, PBMC samples were collected from trial participants at day 0 and at day 28 after the second dose. As regards this clone: There is no known antigen for this receptor. No base quality values were provided; no much bigger clone lies one nucleotide off.

This TCR derives from an adult in good health. This sample comprised peripheral blood, obtained on day 0 of AZD1222 vaccination. Here the chain combines TRBV15 and TRBJ1-3, with the D gene not clear enough to name. The CDR3 loop reads CATSRLGASGNTIYF. At the DNA level, the sequence is TGTGCCACCAGCAGATTAGGAGCCTCTGGAAACACCATATATTTT.